This TCR beta chain emerged from a study of regulatory T cells in long-lasting Graves disease (dated by TCRdb to about 2021). Turning to the overall study: Antithyroid drugs had been taken for less than 3 months by newly diagnosed Graves' disease patients. Patients with persistent Graves' disease were compared with patients with newly diagnosed Graves' disease using TCR sequencing and RNA sequencing of peripheral blood. The study took place in China and was registered as a clinical trial. A total of some 33 samples were covered by TCR sequencing, comprising approximately 13 persistent and around 20 newly diagnosed Graves' disease patients.

Results the study describes overall, beyond this receptor: Only the TCR beta chain was sequenced and analyzed. TRBV28, TRBJ1-2 and TRBJ2-5 were preferentially used in persistent disease, while TRBV20-1 and TRBJ2-1 were favored in newly diagnosed disease. Only peripheral blood was studied, because thyroid tissue, the primary lesion, was inaccessible. Persistent Graves' disease patients showed lower TCR Shannon entropy and fewer highly expanded clones than newly diagnosed patients, suggesting clonal expansion. Patients with persistent disease shared more public clonotypes (approximately 2,500) than newly diagnosed patients did (966). The small sample size was acknowledged by the authors as a limitation that may reduce accuracy.

A remark on this clonotype: The antigen it binds to is not known. Nothing much larger sits one base from this clone, and base qualities are not available.

Reading the label with the study, this specimen's time point is: newly diagnosed GD, antithyroid drugs for less than 3 months. RNA was extracted from PBMCs in TRIzol for both TCR sequencing and RNA sequencing. The diagnosis of Graves' disease was made according to American Thyroid Association guidelines. The patients came from an endocrinology department in Xi'an, China. From each patient, approximately 9 milliliters of peripheral blood was collected into an EDTA anticoagulant tube. Ficoll Paque Plus density gradient separation was used to isolate PBMCs, and no further T cell sorting was done. An Agilent 2100 Bioanalyzer and agarose gel were used to check RNA quality, and a NanoDrop 2000 was used to measure RNA concentration. V trim: 5 bases; J trim: 0 bases; unmatched bases: 15. The CDR3 has 19 amino acids, counting the end cysteine and phenylalanine. Solely the CDR3 DNA is kept, with 57 bases framed from the first base. The germline V gene specifies WSHSY as CDR1 and SAAADI as CDR2.

Preparation of the library involved multiplex PCR. Sequencing was performed on an Illumina HiSeq 4000. To build TCR beta libraries, CDR3 regions were amplified by Arm-PCR using iRepertoire HTBI primers. Gel purification was performed on PCR products prior to sequencing. In the original analysis: Across samples, 55 to 80 TRBV and over 11 TRBJ segments were identified and used for gene usage analysis of CDR3 amino acid clonotypes. COPE and FqMerger were used to merge filtered high-quality paired reads into contigs. BLAST was used to align contigs to IMGT TRBV, TRBD and TRBJ reference genes, with CDR3 defined following IMGT. Any clonotype with a frequency above 0.1% was counted as a highly expanded clone. Shannon entropy was used to measure repertoire diversity, and the Gini coefficient was used to measure V-J evenness. Clonotypes shared by more than one individual were considered public. Through fastp at Q25 and MiXCR, TCRdb rebuilt clones from the public reads, retaining in-frame beta chains. Entries that share a CDR3 protein sequence are merged under the most common genes and DNA. Clone size and V and J calls follow TCRdb, not the original study. This sample comprises about 420,000 distinct CDR3 sequences, about 15% of them detected only once. The top ten constitute about 25% of the sample.

The data were also submitted as part of a second study, on T cells in Graves' hyperthyroidism and ophthalmopathy. As the second study states: Stable Graves' hyperthyroidism was defined as no progression to ophthalmopathy during 18 months of follow-up. Hyperthyroidism patients were aged 18 to 65 years and newly diagnosed, with disease duration of less than 2 months. Exclusion was applied to patients with uncontrolled infections, other autoimmune diseases, pregnancy or lactation. Diagnoses were established on the basis of clinical symptoms, serum thyroxine and TRAb, thyroid ultrasound, and orbital computed tomography. The TCR CDR3 was subjected to a first round of RT-PCR using the HTBI primer set and the Qiagen OneStep RT-PCR kit. Most expanded thyroid clonotypes (frequency above 0.001) were also found in blood, which suggests that blood repertoires may mirror thyroid immune responses. In cross-validation, a model built on a 13 V-J signature told ophthalmopathy apart from stable hyperthyroidism with 85% to 90% sensitivity and about 81% specificity, and in testing the same model reached 80%/75%. In validation, the model predicted progression to ophthalmopathy a median of about 5.9 months before onset, with 65% to 71% sensitivity and roughly 73% specificity. To identify TCR V-J signatures that set the groups apart, the researchers used a discovery cohort of 100 patients, made up of under 45 with Graves' ophthalmopathy and 57 with stable Graves' hyperthyroidism. Prospective prediction of ophthalmopathy was tested in an independent validation cohort consisting of roughly 20 hyperthyroidism patients and around 17 patients who later progressed to ophthalmopathy. The approximately 100 discovery patients were divided at random into training and test sets in a 7:3 ratio. In several Graves' hyperthyroidism patients, the study also compared T-cell repertoires from thyroid tissue with T-cell repertoires from blood. Once sampling was done, hyperthyroidism patients were given methimazole at a starting dose of 30 mg daily, whereas ophthalmopathy patients were given high-dose intravenous methylprednisolone. Libraries were constructed in a second round of multiplex PCR, after which size selection and purification were carried out. The libraries were sequenced on an Illumina HiSeq2000 using paired-end 100 bp reads. Raw data were processed with SOAPnuke, discarding reads with adapters, uncalled bases, mean Phred below 15, or no exact constant-primer or identifier match. High-quality paired reads were merged using COPE v1.2.5, and each unique nucleotide sequence was defined as a clonotype. MiTCR v1.1 was used to align clonotypes to the IMGT TRBV, TRBD and TRBJ reference segments. Analysis was restricted to V-J combinations with a frequency above 0.0001, which covered about 99% of repertoires. The TCS score was defined as the ratio of F50 (clonal expansion) to E x V (chaos), calculated using BLOSUM62-based TCRdist between CDR3 peptides within each V-J. Welch's t-statistics and random forest reduced approximately 520 V-J features to 13, which were used in a naive Bayes classifier (R e1071). Sample size was not statistically predetermined, and blinding of investigators to group allocation was not performed. The paper reports TCR Vbeta CDR3 sequencing of approximately 140 peripheral blood samples: 43 ophthalmopathy, fewer than 80 hyperthyroidism and approximately 17 progressor patients.

Sequencing was performed on peripheral blood mononuclear cells (PBMCs), taken at new diagnosis, from a patient treated with antithyroid drugs. This TCR was recovered from a woman aged 18-35 years with Graves disease. Donor details come from another sample of the same person, matched by shared clones. The chain is assembled from TRBV10-2 and TRBJ2-7, with 11 junctional bases fitting TRBD2. The DNA reads as follows: TGCGCCAGCAGTCATTCCGCGCTAGCGGGAGGTAAATACTCCTACGAGCAGTACTTC. Its protein product is CASSHSALAGGKYSYEQYF.